These 27 T cell receptor beta chains were all obtained from the same sample, sequenced in a study of blood T cell repertoires in COVID-19. Sequencing used immunoSEQ multiplex PCR; TCRdb keeps in-frame clones, though not all of them. The data contain a few hundred thousand clones, around 80% of them singletons. Sequenced material: peripheral blood. The receptors here all came from a man aged 50-59 years with active or convalescent COVID-19.

This chain joins TRBV9 and TRBJ2-1; 7 bases line up with TRBD2. V lost 3 bases to trimming and J lost 0 bases; unmatched junction nucleotides: 6. The CDR3 runs to 16 residues. Germline loops: CDR1 SGDLS, CDR2 YYNGEE. The CDR3 sequence is CASSGRGRNSYNEQFF. The CDR3 DNA follows: TGTGCCAGCAGCGGACGCGGGAGAAACTCCTACAATGAGCAGTTCTTC.

The chain links TRBV11-3 to TRBJ2-5; tentative D call: TRBD2 (6 bases). Germline V lookup: CDR1 SGHNT, CDR2 YENEEA. There are 13 residues in the CDR3. V lost 1 base and J 7 bases, leaving 10 bases between the germline ends. In DNA, the CDR3 is TGTGCCAGCAGCTTAGGGCAGGGAGGGACCCAGTACTTC. This sequence encodes CASSLGQGGTQYF. The variable domain in full, with the rest retrieved from reference TRBV11-3 and TRBJ2-5, is EAGVVQSPRYKIIEKKQPVAFWCNPISGHNTLYWYLQNLGQGPELLIRYENEEAVDDSQLPKDRFSAERLKGVDSTLKIQPAELGDSAVYLCASSLGQGGTQYFGPGTRLLVL.

The rearrangement joins TRBV6-2 or TRBV6-3 to TRBJ2-5; 15 bases are shared with TRBD2. Trimming took 5 bases from V and 5 from J; bases not matched to a gene: 9. Germline CDR1 and CDR2: MNHEY and SVGEGT. The CDR3 consists of 17 residues. The CDR3 sequence is CASSPWTSGGAKETQYF. DNA for the CDR3: TGTGCCAGCAGTCCCTGGACTAGCGGGGGGGCGAAGGAGACCCAGTACTTC.

J is TRBJ1-3 and V is TRBV30; D remains unclear. V was shortened by 3 bases and J by 2 bases, with 8 bases between the two germline ends. The CDR3 contains 13 residues. Germline CDR1 is GTSNPN and CDR2 is SVGIG (reference sequence). This CDR3 reads CAWRRSAGNTIYF. The DNA for the CDR3 is TGTGCCTGGAGGAGGAGTGCTGGAAACACCATATATTTT.

The J gene is TRBJ2-3, the V gene TRBV30, with 10 bases matching TRBD2. The CDR3 spans 16 residues. Germline loops: CDR1 GTSNPN, CDR2 SVGIG (reference sequence). V dropped 1 base and J dropped 1; count of bases not matched to a gene: 5. In DNA, the CDR3 is TGTGCCTGGAGTGGGCTAGCGGGGGAAGGCACAGATACGCAGTATTTT. This translates into CAWSGLAGEGTDTQYF.

This chain uses TRBV7-2 with TRBJ2-2, with D possibly TRBD2 on 6 matching bases. CDR1 is SGHTA and CDR2 is FQGNSA in the germline V gene. The CDR3 loop spans 17 amino acids. The V and J ends lost 3 bases and 4 bases respectively, with 18 bases between them. The DNA of the CDR3 is TGTGCCAGCAGCTTTATCCCCGCGGGAAGGGTCACCGGGGAGCTGTTTTTT. Its translation is CASSFIPAGRVTGELFF. Supplemented by reference TRBV7-2 and TRBJ2-2, the full variable domain reads GAGVSQSPSNKVTEKGKDVELRCDPISGHTALYWYRQSLGQGLEFLIYFQGNSAPDKSGLPSDRFSAERTGGSVSTLTIQRTQQEDSAVYLCASSFIPAGRVTGELFFGEGSRLTVL.

V usage is TRBV28 and J usage is TRBJ1-6; D uncertain. Germline CDR1 reads MDHEN; CDR2 reads SYDVKM. The CDR3 covers 15 residues. Trimming pared 4 bases from V and 6 bases from J, leaving 13 bases between. The CDR3 region is CASSSLAGRNSPLHF. In DNA form, the CDR3 reads TGTGCCAGCAGTTCCTTGGCAGGCCGTAATTCACCCCTCCACTTT.

CDR3 nucleotides: TGTGCCAGCTCCCCTACAGGGTCGGATGGCTACACCTTC. It is translated as CASSPTGSDGYTF. This rearrangement joins TRBV18 to TRBJ1-2, with D possibly TRBD1 on 6 matching bases. This CDR3 spans 13 amino acids. V shed 6 bases and J shed 6 bases, with 14 bases lying between them. Germline V gene sequence: CDR1 KGHSH, CDR2 LQKENI.

The rearrangement uses TRBV9 and TRBJ1-1; 10 bases fit TRBD1. This CDR3 comprises 15 residues. Germline assignment: CDR1 SGDLS and CDR2 YYNGEE. The V gene end was trimmed by 3 bases and the J gene end by 6 bases; junction bases not matched to a gene: 8. CDR3 sequence: CASSGKTGGKAEAFF. CDR3 DNA sequence: TGTGCCAGCAGCGGAAAGACAGGGGGCAAAGCTGAAGCTTTCTTT.

The gene calls are TRBV9 and TRBJ2-7; TRBD1 matches at 7 bases. The CDR3 runs 15 residues. Germline V gives CDR1 SGDLS, CDR2 YYNGEE. The V gene end was trimmed by 0 bases and the J gene end by 7 bases; junction bases not matched to a gene: 10. CDR3 coding DNA: TGTGCCAGCAGCGTAGATCTGACGACAGGGCAAGAGCAGTACTTC. As protein: CASSVDLTTGQEQYF.

The table lists this clone with a count of one. This sequence joins TRBV10-3 and TRBJ2-2, with D tentatively TRBD2 (6 bases). Trimming shortened V by 4 bases and J by 0 bases, and 15 bases separated the two germline ends. Looked up from germline, CDR1 is ENHRY and CDR2 is SYGVKD. The CDR3 spans 17 residues. The CDR3 bases are TGTGCCATCAGTGGTCAGTTGGCGGGACCGAACACCGGGGAGCTGTTTTTT. Translating gives CAISGQLAGPNTGELFF.

This clone appeared a few times. V usage is TRBV27 and J usage is TRBJ1-1; D is uncertain. Germline V lookup: CDR1 MNHEY, CDR2 SMNVEV (reference sequence). The CDR3 sequence is 13 residues long. V gave up 1 base and J gave up 1 base, with 4 bases separating them. The DNA of the CDR3 is TGTGCCAGCAGTTTATACAGGAACACTGAAGCTTTCTTT. Encoded protein: CASSLYRNTEAFF.

The V gene is TRBV9, the J gene TRBJ1-6, with D possibly being TRBD1 (6 bases). Germline V lookup: CDR1 SGDLS, CDR2 YYNGEE. The CDR3 has 14 residues. V was clipped by 1 base and J by 7 bases, with 9 bases between them. CDR3 loop: CASSVQGSNSPLHF. In DNA form, the CDR3 reads TGTGCCAGCAGCGTACAGGGGTCCAATTCACCCCTCCACTTT. Based on the CDR3 plus reference TRBV9 and TRBJ1-6, the full variable domain is DSGVTQTPKHLITATGQRVTLRCSPRSGDLSVYWYQQSLDQGLQFLIQYYNGEERAKGNILERFSAQQFPDLHSELNLSSLELGDSALYFCASSVQGSNSPLHFGNGTRLTVT.

V gene TRBV10-3 combines with J gene TRBJ1-2; TRBD1 is a possible D gene (6 bases). CDR1 is ENHRY and CDR2 is SYGVKD in the germline V gene. The V end lost 2 bases, the J end lost 2 bases, and 9 bases lay between the germline ends. CDR3 size: 14 residues. CDR3 sequence (DNA): TGTGCCATCAGTGAGGACAGGAAGAACTATGGCTACACCTTC. This sequence encodes CAISEDRKNYGYTF.

The rearrangement joins TRBV30 to TRBJ1-4; 7 nucleotides agree with TRBD1. J was trimmed by 8 bases and V by 2 bases; bases with no gene match: 8. CDR1 and CDR2 (germline): GTSNPN, SVGIG (reference sequence). This CDR3 is 14 amino acids long. The CDR3 here is CAWSPRPRGEKLFF. In DNA form, the CDR3 reads TGTGCCTGGAGTCCTCGACCCAGGGGGGAAAAACTGTTTTTT.

V usage is TRBV18 and J usage is TRBJ1-5; the match to TRBD1 covers 7 bases. CDR1 is KGHSH and CDR2 is LQKENI in the germline V gene. The CDR3 runs to 15 residues. V was pared by 1 base and J by 1 base, with 1 base of the junction left unmatched. The CDR3 here is CASSPQGASNQPQHF. CDR3 DNA sequence: TGTGCCAGCTCACCACAGGGGGCAAGCAATCAGCCCCAGCATTTT.

The chain has TRBV6-5 and TRBJ2-1; D call uncertain. Trimming removed 8 bases at V and 6 bases at J, with 11 bases between. Germline V gives CDR1 MNHEY, CDR2 SVGAGI. This CDR3 comprises 12 residues. CDR3 DNA sequence: TGTGCCAGCCATGGCCCAAGCAATGAGCAGTTCTTC. This encodes CASHGPSNEQFF.

V and J are TRBV4-3 and TRBJ1-1; 11 bases align to TRBD1. The V segment lost 6 bases and the J segment 5 bases; nucleotides outside the gene matches: 11. Germline V lookup: CDR1 LGHNA, CDR2 YSLEER. The CDR3 is made up of 16 amino acids. The CDR3, as DNA: TGCGCCAGCAGGAGAAGCGGGGACAGGGGGAAGACTGAAGCTTTCTTT. The encoded protein is CASRRSGDRGKTEAFF.

This chain joins TRBV20-1 and TRBJ2-5, with D tentatively TRBD2 (5 bases). The CDR3 is made up of 11 amino acids. V was shortened by 1 base and J by 10 bases, with 10 bases between the two germline ends. Per the germline V gene, CDR1 is DFQATT and CDR2 is SNEGSKA (reference sequence). For the CDR3, the DNA is TGCAGTGCTAGAGGGGCCGGGAACCAGTACTTC. Translated: CSARGAGNQYF.

The CDR3: CASRFGQGNTEAFF. The CDR3 nucleotides are TGCGCCAGCAGGTTCGGGCAGGGGAACACTGAAGCTTTCTTT. This sequence joins TRBV4-1 and TRBJ1-1, with D possibly matching TRBD1 (5 bases). CDR3 length: 14 residues. Germline loops: CDR1 MGHRA, CDR2 YSYEKL. With 6 bases removed from V and 1 base from J, the gap between germline ends came to 12 bases.

This chain joins TRBV30 and TRBJ1-2, with D maybe TRBD1 (6 bases). V was shortened by 4 bases and J by 4 bases, with 22 bases between the two germline ends. The CDR3 consists of 16 residues. Per germline, CDR1 GTSNPN and CDR2 SVGIG (reference sequence). CDR3 sequence (DNA): TGTGCCTGGAAGGGAATGGCAGGGGATTCCGGCTATGGCTACACCTTC. It yields the protein CAWKGMAGDSGYGYTF.

The chain carries TRBV6-6 and TRBJ1-2; D is perhaps TRBD1 (5 bases). The CDR3 has 13 amino acids. Trimming removed 5 bases from V and 4 bases from J, with 11 bases in between. Per the germline V gene, CDR1 is MNHNY and CDR2 is SVGAGI (reference sequence). CDR3 loop: CASSPQGSYGYTF. The CDR3 DNA is TGTGCCAGCAGTCCTCAGGGAAGCTATGGCTACACCTTC.

The chain is built from TRBV5-6 and TRBJ2-7, with D hard to call. Trimming removed 4 bases at V and 6 bases at J, with 11 bases between. Germline V gene sequence: CDR1 SGHDT, CDR2 YYEEEE. The CDR3 is made up of 12 amino acids. The DNA of the CDR3 is TGTGCCAGCAGCCCTGGCTCGGGCGAGCAGTACTTC. The encoded protein is CASSPGSGEQYF.

V gene TRBV9 combines with J gene TRBJ1-4; 8 bases are shared with TRBD1. Germline CDR1 is SGDLS and CDR2 is YYNGEE. The V gene end was trimmed by 3 bases and the J gene end by 7 bases; junction bases not matched to a gene: 5. The length of the CDR3 is 14 residues. The chain's CDR3 is CASSAGGAREKLFF. In DNA, the CDR3 is TGTGCCAGCAGCGCAGGGGGCGCCCGTGAAAAACTGTTTTTT.

CDR3 DNA sequence: TGTGCCACCAGTATGGGAGGGGGGACCCAGTACTTC. Its protein product is CATSMGGGTQYF. V and J are TRBV24-1 and TRBJ2-5, with a possible D match to TRBD2 (7 bases). This CDR3 comprises 12 residues. Trimming took off 6 bases at V and 7 bases at J, with 11 bases between the two ends. Germline CDR1 reads KGHDR; CDR2 reads SFDVKD.

This clone was seen a few times. V and J are TRBV19 and TRBJ2-6, with 7 nucleotides matching TRBD1. V was clipped by 7 bases and J by 2 bases; unmatched bases: 5. This CDR3 is 15 amino acids long. CDR1 and CDR2 (germline): LNHDA, SQIVND (reference sequence). In DNA form, the CDR3 reads TGTGCCAGTAACCTAGGGGGCCCTGGGGCCAACGTCCTGACTTTC. Its translation is CASNLGGPGANVLTF.

This clone was detected only a few times. The chain uses TRBV2 and TRBJ1-6; TRBD1 is a possible D gene (6 bases). The germline CDR1 and CDR2 sequences are SNHLY and FYNNEI. The CDR3 totals 15 residues. V was trimmed by 7 bases and J by 5 bases, leaving 15 bases between them. Here the CDR3 reads CASNIQGEHNSPLHF. In DNA form, the CDR3 reads TGTGCCAGCAACATACAGGGAGAGCATAATTCACCCCTCCACTTT.